The 15 T cell receptor beta chains listed next were all sequenced from one sample in a study of shared clonotypes between healthy human individuals. Naive CD8 cells, CD45RO-negative and positively selected for CCR7, excluded terminally differentiated effector memory CD45RA+ cells. Sequencing used immunoSEQ multiplex PCR; TCRdb keeps in-frame clones, though not all of them. The data show about 820,000 clones, with about 92% seen just once and about 25% held by the top ten. Input material: naive CD8+ T cells sorted from blood. These receptors all stem from a young man in good health.

Notes on this clone: Other DNA sequences from this sample encode an identical CDR3 as well. The V gene is TRBV28, the J gene TRBJ2-7, with unresolved D. This CDR3 has 13 amino acids. Trimming shortened V by 6 bases and J by 0 bases, and 9 bases separated the two germline ends. The germline gives CDR1 MDHEN, CDR2 SYDVKM. This chain's CDR3 is CASSPGLSYEQYF. In nucleotides, the CDR3 is TGTGCCAGCAGCCCTGGGCTCTCCTACGAGCAGTACTTC.

The V gene is TRBV11-2, the J gene TRBJ2-1; TRBD1 matches at 10 bases. CDR1 is SGHAT and CDR2 is FQNNGV in the germline V gene. The ends lost 5 bases at V and 4 bases at J; junction bases unmatched: 11. There are 17 residues in the CDR3. In DNA, the CDR3 is TGTGCCAGCAGCCACAAAGACGGGACAGGGGATTACAATGAGCAGTTCTTC. Translated, it gives CASSHKDGTGDYNEQFF.

In nucleotides, the CDR3 is TGTGCCAGCAGTTCTCCCGTAAGGACAGGGATGGACACTGAAGCTTTCTTT. This codes for CASSSPVRTGMDTEAFF. The chain has TRBV28 and TRBJ1-1; TRBD1 matches 8 bases. V shed 4 bases, J shed 3 bases, and the junction held 13 bases outside the gene matches. This CDR3 contains 17 residues. Per the germline V gene, CDR1 is MDHEN and CDR2 is SYDVKM.

There are a few counts of this clone. CDR3 sequence reads: CASSDRDRGYTGELFF. The CDR3 nucleotides read TGTGCCAGCAGTGACCGGGACAGAGGGTACACCGGGGAGCTGTTTTTT. The chain has TRBV6-1 and TRBJ2-2, with 7 bases matching TRBD1. The length of the CDR3 is 16 residues. J lost 3 bases, V lost 3 bases, and 7 bases had no gene match. Germline loops: CDR1 MNHNS, CDR2 SASEGT.

Details on this clone: Other nucleotide sequences from this sample produce the same CDR3. The rearrangement joins TRBV7-9 to TRBJ2-7; D is ambiguous. This CDR3 comprises 12 residues. The V end lost 3 bases, the J end lost 1 base, and 4 bases lay between the germline ends. Per the germline V gene, CDR1 is SEHNR and CDR2 is FQNEAQ (reference sequence). This CDR3 is CASSFQSYEQYF. DNA of the CDR3: TGTGCCAGCAGCTTTCAATCCTACGAGCAGTACTTC.

This clone was found a few times. The V gene is TRBV11-2, the J gene TRBJ1-2, with D possibly matching TRBD1 (6 bases). Trimming took 5 bases from V and 4 from J, leaving 11 bases between them. The CDR3 contains 13 residues. The germline CDR1 and CDR2 sequences are SGHAT and FQNNGV. CDR3 sequence (DNA): TGTGCCAGCAGCGTACAGGGTGGCTATGGCTACACCTTC. Translated: CASSVQGGYGYTF.

The chain uses TRBV27 and TRBJ2-3; D remains ambiguous. V was shortened by 0 bases and J by 2 bases, with 9 bases between the two germline ends. From germline, CDR1 is MNHEY and CDR2 SMNVEV (reference sequence). This CDR3 is built from 15 residues. CDR3 nucleotides: TGTGCCAGCAGTTTATCGACGGCAGACACAGATACGCAGTATTTT. Residues: CASSLSTADTDTQYF.

The V call is TRBV5-4, the J call TRBJ2-1; the match to TRBD2 covers 12 bases. Germline V gene lookup returns CDR1 SGHNT and CDR2 YYREEE (reference sequence). CDR3 length: 15 amino acids. J gave up 0 bases and V 6 bases, and 1 base lay outside the gene matches. CDR3 nucleotide sequence: TGTGCCAGCAAGACTAGCGGGAGCTCCTACAATGAGCAGTTCTTC. Its translation: CASKTSGSSYNEQFF.

The gene calls are TRBV5-1 and TRBJ2-7; 8 nucleotides agree with TRBD1. The CDR3 spans 18 residues. The V gene end was trimmed by 0 bases and the J gene end by 1 base; junction bases not matched to a gene: 12. CDR1 SGHRS and CDR2 YFSETQ come from the germline V gene. The CDR3 bases are TGCGCCAGCAGCTTGGGGACAGGGTCGTCTTTATTGTCCTACGAGCAGTACTTC. Residues: CASSLGTGSSLLSYEQYF.

A note on this clone: The sample has other DNA sequences that encode this CDR3 too. This chain uses TRBV5-4 with TRBJ2-1, with no clear D. The CDR3 contains 12 residues. The germline V gene has CDR1 SGHNT and CDR2 YYREEE (reference sequence). The V end was cut by 0 bases, the J end by 8 bases, with 6 bases between. The CDR3 region is CASSLGGYEQFF. The CDR3, as DNA: TGTGCCAGCAGCTTGGGGGGATATGAGCAGTTCTTC.

Remarks on this clone: A read error may account for a junction end that differs from germline. Other DNA sequences in the sample encode the same CDR3. The chain uses TRBV7-2 and TRBJ2-7; the match to TRBD2 covers 9 bases. Germline V gives CDR1 SGHTA, CDR2 FQGNSA. The CDR3 runs to 16 residues. The CDR3 loop reads CASSLVWASGNYEQYF. CDR3 coding DNA: TGTGCCAGTAGCTTAGTGTGGGCTAGCGGGAACTACGAGCAGTACTTC.

The gene calls are TRBV7-2 and TRBJ2-2; TRBD1 aligns across 10 bases. The CDR3 consists of 17 residues. Trimming removed 5 bases from V and 2 bases from J; junction bases left unmatched: 8. Germline V gives CDR1 SGHTA, CDR2 FQGNSA. The CDR3 spells CASSPLGQGINTGELFF. The CDR3 DNA is TGTGCCAGCAGCCCACTGGGACAGGGGATTAACACCGGGGAGCTGTTTTTT.

The chain combines TRBV5-3 with TRBJ1-5; 9 nucleotides line up with TRBD1. TRBV5-3 is filed as an ORF, its function uncertain. The V gene end was trimmed by 3 bases and the J gene end by 6 bases; junction bases not matched to a gene: 7. The CDR3 consists of 15 residues. The CDR3, as DNA: TGTGCCAGAAGCTCGAGCGGACAGGGGTTTCAGCCCCAGCATTTT. This gives the protein CARSSSGQGFQPQHF.

This clone was counted between two and nine times. The chain carries TRBV28 and TRBJ2-7; 9 bases agree with TRBD2. CDR1 MDHEN and CDR2 SYDVKM come from the germline V gene. V shed 2 bases, J shed 0 bases, and the junction held 11 bases outside the gene matches. The CDR3 spans 18 residues. The CDR3 spells CASSLSWAQAGGSYEQYF. The DNA of the CDR3 is TGTGCCAGCAGTTTAAGTTGGGCCCAAGCGGGAGGCTCCTACGAGCAGTACTTC.

This chain joins TRBV28 and TRBJ1-2; D is unresolved. The CDR3 runs to 15 residues. The germline V gene encodes CDR1 MDHEN and CDR2 SYDVKM. V was cut by 4 bases and J by 0 bases, with 12 bases left in between. The CDR3 spells CASSSHPGSNYGYTF. Written as DNA, the CDR3 is TGTGCCAGCAGTTCACACCCCGGGTCTAACTATGGCTACACCTTC.